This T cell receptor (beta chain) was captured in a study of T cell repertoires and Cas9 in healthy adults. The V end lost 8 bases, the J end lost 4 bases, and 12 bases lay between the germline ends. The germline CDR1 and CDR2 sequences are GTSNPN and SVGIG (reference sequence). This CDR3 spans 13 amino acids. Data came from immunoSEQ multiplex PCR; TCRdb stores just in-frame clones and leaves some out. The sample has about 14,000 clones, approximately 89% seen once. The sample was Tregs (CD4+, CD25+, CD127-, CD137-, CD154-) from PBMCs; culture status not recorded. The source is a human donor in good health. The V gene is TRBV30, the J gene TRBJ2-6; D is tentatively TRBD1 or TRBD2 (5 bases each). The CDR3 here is CAASRGGANVLTF. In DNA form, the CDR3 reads TGTGCCGCCTCCCGGGGCGGGGCCAACGTCCTGACTTTC.